One sample yielded the 9 T cell receptor beta chains listed below, sequenced in a study of cytomegalovirus exposure and HLA in healthy donors. Profiling relied on immunoSEQ multiplex PCR, and the TCRdb table lists in-frame clones only, not all of them. The data show 150,000 to 200,000 clones, around nine tenths seen once. The sample taken for sequencing was PBMCs. The receptors shown here come from a young man in good health and CMV-seropositive.

This rearrangement joins TRBV7-6 to TRBJ2-5, with 10 bases matching TRBD2. This CDR3 is built from 14 residues. The ends lost 5 bases at V and 5 bases at J; junction bases unmatched: 5. Germline V gene data show CDR1 as SGHVS and CDR2 as FNYEAQ. The DNA of the CDR3 is TGTGCCAGCAGCACACCAGCGGGGGGGGAGACCCAGTACTTC. It encodes CASSTPAGGETQYF.

The V call is TRBV27, the J call TRBJ2-1; a weak D match, TRBD2 (7 bases). V dropped 3 bases and J dropped 2 bases, with 17 bases sitting between them. Germline loops: CDR1 MNHEY, CDR2 SMNVEV (reference sequence). The CDR3 has 17 amino acids. This CDR3 is CASSFSRTGGPYNEQFF. The CDR3 region has the DNA TGTGCCAGCAGTTTTTCCCGGACGGGGGGCCCCTACAATGAGCAGTTCTTC.

Here the CDR3 DNA reads TGTGCCAGCACCCCGGGGACGGTTAGCAATCAGCCCCAGCATTTT. Its translation: CASTPGTVSNQPQHF. This chain uses TRBV28 with TRBJ1-5; possibly TRBD1 for D (5 bases). Germline values: CDR1 MDHEN, CDR2 SYDVKM. V shed 7 bases and J shed 0 bases, with 13 bases lying between them. This CDR3 spans 15 amino acids. The entire variable domain, with the rest obtained from reference TRBV28 and TRBJ1-5, is as follows: DVKVTQSSRYLVKRTGEKVFLECVQDMDHENMFWYRQDPGLGLRLIYFSYDVKMKEKGDIPEGYSVSREKKERFSLILESASTNQTSMYLCASTPGTVSNQPQHFGDGTRLSIL.

The genes are TRBV5-1 and TRBJ2-7, with 7 positions matching TRBD2. CDR3 size: 18 residues. In germline, CDR1 is SGHRS, CDR2 YFSETQ. The V gene end was trimmed by 3 bases and the J gene end by 0 bases; junction bases not matched to a gene: 15. In nucleotides, the CDR3 is TGCGCCAGCAGCTCCCCGGCCTGGCTAGCGGAGATCTCCTACGAGCAGTACTTC. It is translated as CASSSPAWLAEISYEQYF.

The chain carries TRBV11-1 and TRBJ2-1; 15 nucleotides agree with TRBD2. Trimming cost V 4 bases and J 7 bases; bases outside gene matches: 11. Germline loops: CDR1 SGHAT, CDR2 FQDESV (reference sequence). The length of the CDR3 is 18 residues. For the CDR3, the DNA is TGTGCCAGCAGCTGGCGGACTAGCGGGAGGGCCTATAGGAATGAGCAGTTCTTC. This gives the protein CASSWRTSGRAYRNEQFF.

The chain joins TRBV6-1 to TRBJ2-1, with D uncertain. V lost 1 base and J lost 0, with 10 bases in between. This CDR3 comprises 16 residues. Germline CDR1 reads MNHNS; CDR2 reads SASEGT. The CDR3 spells CASSEVLATSYNEQFF. The CDR3 coding sequence is TGTGCCAGCAGTGAAGTGTTGGCGACCTCCTACAATGAGCAGTTCTTC.

The chain couples TRBV4-2 to TRBJ2-1; 10 bases are shared with TRBD2. Germline V gives CDR1 LGHNA, CDR2 YNFKEQ. V shed 2 bases, J shed 6 bases, and the junction held 13 bases outside the gene matches. The CDR3 is 18 residues long. CDR3 amino acids: CASSQWASGSPGSNEQFF. CDR3 in DNA: TGTGCCAGCAGCCAATGGGCTAGCGGGAGCCCCGGGAGCAATGAGCAGTTCTTC.

The chain carries TRBV7-2 and TRBJ2-7; D is possibly TRBD2 (5 bases). The CDR3 covers 13 residues. Trimming pared 5 bases from V and 7 bases from J, leaving 15 bases between. Germline CDR1 and CDR2: SGHTA and FQGNSA. CDR3 sequence (DNA): TGTGCCAGCAGCCCTGCGGGCCCGGGGGAGCAGTACTTC. It is translated as CASSPAGPGEQYF. The complete variable domain, with remaining parts taken from reference TRBV7-2 and TRBJ2-7, reads GAGVSQSPSNKVTEKGKDVELRCDPISGHTALYWYRQSLGQGLEFLIYFQGNSAPDKSGLPSDRFSAERTGGSVSTLTIQRTQQEDSAVYLCASSPAGPGEQYFGPGTRLTVT.

V usage is TRBV19 and J usage is TRBJ1-4; D is ambiguous. The ends were cut back, 4 bases at V and 2 bases at J, with 11 bases in the middle. Germline V gene sequence: CDR1 LNHDA, CDR2 SQIVND (reference sequence). The CDR3 loop spans 15 amino acids. The CDR3 DNA follows: TGTGCCAGTAGTAATGGGGTCGCGACTAATGAAAAACTGTTTTTT. Translation: CASSNGVATNEKLFF.